These 18 T cell receptor beta chains were sequenced from one sample in a study of blood T cell repertoires in COVID-19 (dated by TCRdb to 2020 to 2021). Library preparation was by the immunoSEQ multiplex PCR assay. TCRdb took over this immuneACCESS table, retaining in-frame rearrangements with V and J assigned. Such tables are incomplete; in checked studies, under half of the missing clones stem from an unresolved V gene, and the remainder is unexplained. The sample table shows around 99,000 clones, and around 82% are seen once. The ten largest clonotypes hold about 6.6% of the sample. What was sequenced was peripheral blood. The receptors come from a woman aged 45 to 65 with acute or convalescent COVID-19.

This chain connects TRBV7-2 to TRBJ2-3; D possibly corresponds to TRBD1 (6 bases). Germline-derived CDR1 and CDR2 are SGHTA and FQGNSA. The CDR3 runs to 15 residues. Trimming pared 5 bases from V and 1 base from J, leaving 13 bases between. The DNA for the CDR3 is TGTGCCAGCAGCCCTCAGGGGTTCCGCACAGATACGCAGTATTTT. It yields the protein CASSPQGFRTDTQYF.

This clone showed up just once. V is TRBV19 and J is TRBJ1-1, with 7 nucleotides matching TRBD1. The V gene end was trimmed by 6 bases and the J gene end by 0 bases; junction bases not matched to a gene: 4. This CDR3 has 14 residues. CDR1 and CDR2 (germline): LNHDA, SQIVND (reference sequence). The CDR3 reads CASSPGQLNTEAFF. DNA of the CDR3: TGTGCCAGTAGCCCGGGACAGTTGAACACTGAAGCTTTCTTT.

The V call is TRBV5-1, the J call TRBJ2-1; 12 positions match TRBD2. The V and J ends lost 1 base and 4 bases, in that order; junction bases with no gene match: 3. CDR1 and CDR2 from the germline V gene are SGHRS and YFSETQ. This CDR3 contains 16 residues. The chain's CDR3 is CASSLRLAGEYNEQFF. Written as DNA, the CDR3 is TGCGCCAGCAGCTTGAGACTAGCGGGGGAATACAATGAGCAGTTCTTC.

CDR3 region: CASSQSRDTRTGELFF. CDR3 bases: TGCGCCAGCAGCCAATCCCGGGACACCCGCACCGGGGAGCTGTTTTTT. This chain uses TRBV4-1 with TRBJ2-2; D may be TRBD1 (6 bases). The CDR3 totals 16 residues. V was trimmed by 2 bases and J by 4 bases, leaving 14 bases between them. CDR1 and CDR2 from the germline V gene are MGHRA and YSYEKL.

The chain employs TRBV4-1 and TRBJ2-7; D perhaps matches TRBD1 (5 bases). CDR1 and CDR2 from the germline V gene are MGHRA and YSYEKL. This CDR3 comprises 15 residues. The V end was cut by 4 bases, the J end by 7 bases, with 20 bases between. CDR3 bases: TGCGCCAGCAGCCCCTCGGGCTTTGGTTCAGGGGAGCAGTACTTC. Translating it yields CASSPSGFGSGEQYF.

The rearrangement joins TRBV5-1 to TRBJ2-2, with 10 bases aligning to TRBD2. CDR3 length equals 16 residues. The V segment lost 5 bases and the J segment 3 bases; nucleotides outside the gene matches: 7. Per germline, CDR1 SGHRS and CDR2 YFSETQ. CDR3 sequence reads: CASSPSGGADTGELFF. The CDR3 nucleotides read TGCGCCAGCAGTCCGAGCGGGGGGGCCGACACCGGGGAGCTGTTTTTT.

The chain recombines TRBV9 with TRBJ1-2; D is undetermined. Germline-derived CDR1 and CDR2 are SGDLS and YYNGEE. CDR3 size: 14 residues. Trimming removed 4 bases at V and 3 bases at J, with 13 bases between. The CDR3 sequence: CASSRLGVDYGYTF. The CDR3 DNA follows: TGTGCCAGCAGCAGACTCGGGGTTGACTATGGCTACACCTTC.

V and J are TRBV10-3 and TRBJ2-2; 8 bases fit TRBD1. Looked up from germline, CDR1 is ENHRY and CDR2 is SYGVKD. This CDR3 has 15 residues. The ends lost 8 bases at V and 5 bases at J; junction bases unmatched: 10. Here the CDR3 DNA reads TGTGCCATCCTTCTCGGACAGGGTAATACCGGGGAGCTGTTTTTT. This sequence encodes CAILLGQGNTGELFF.

The rearrangement joins TRBV5-1 to TRBJ1-4, with D unclear. Germline V gene lookup returns CDR1 SGHRS and CDR2 YFSETQ. This CDR3 contains 14 residues. Trimming took 0 bases from V and 5 from J, leaving 8 bases between them. This CDR3 is CASSLDRVNEKLFF. CDR3 DNA: TGCGCCAGCAGCTTGGACAGAGTAAATGAAAAACTGTTTTTT.

The chain is built from TRBV7-8 and TRBJ1-2; D is possibly TRBD1 (6 bases). With 5 bases removed from V and 3 bases from J, the gap between germline ends came to 13 bases. The length of the CDR3 is 14 residues. Germline V CDR1 and CDR2: SGHVS, FQNEAQ. The CDR3 DNA follows: TGTGCCAGCAGCCCAGGACAGCAACACTATGGCTACACCTTC. It yields the protein CASSPGQQHYGYTF.

The chain is built from TRBV5-4 and TRBJ1-2; 7 nucleotides match TRBD1. The CDR3 is 15 amino acids. The V and J ends lost 0 bases and 7 bases, in that order; junction bases with no gene match: 9. Germline CDR1 is SGHNT and CDR2 is YYREEE (reference sequence). CDR3 bases: TGTGCCAGCAGCTTGGAGATAAGGGGGCGAGGTGGCTACACCTTC. Translation gives CASSLEIRGRGGYTF. The full variable domain, completed using reference TRBV5-4 and TRBJ1-2, is ETGVTQSPTHLIKTRGQQVTLRCSSQSGHNTVSWYQQALGQGPQFIFQYYREEENGRGNFPPRFSGLQFPNYSSELNVNALELDDSALYLCASSLEIRGRGGYTFGSGTRLTVV.

The chain couples TRBV5-5 to TRBJ1-4; possible D gene TRBD1, 6 bases. This CDR3 comprises 15 residues. V was trimmed by 0 bases and J by 6 bases, leaving 12 bases between them. Per germline, CDR1 SGHKS and CDR2 YYEKEE (reference sequence). Here the CDR3 reads CASSLEGDNYEKLFF. The CDR3 DNA follows: TGTGCCAGCAGCTTGGAGGGGGACAACTATGAAAAACTGTTTTTT.

The rearrangement uses TRBV4-1 and TRBJ2-5; 7 nucleotides line up with TRBD2. Germline CDR1 reads MGHRA; CDR2 reads YSYEKL. With 1 base clipped from V and 3 bases from J, the junction kept 2 bases outside the gene matches. The CDR3 runs 14 residues. The CDR3 DNA follows: TGCGCCAGCAGCCAAGGACTAGCCAAAGAGACCCAGTACTTC. Its translation is CASSQGLAKETQYF.

The rearrangement uses TRBV14 and TRBJ2-7; D remains ambiguous. The ends were cut back, 1 base at V and 2 bases at J, with 6 bases in the middle. From germline, CDR1 is SGHDN and CDR2 FVKESK. This CDR3 contains 13 residues. CDR3 sequence (DNA): TGTGCCAGCAGCCAAGGTCTCCCCTACGAGCAGTACTTC. The encoded protein is CASSQGLPYEQYF.

The chain recombines TRBV5-6 with TRBJ2-7, with 8 bases fitting TRBD1. The CDR3 sequence is 16 residues long. V was clipped by 3 bases and J by 7 bases; unmatched bases: 15. Germline loops: CDR1 SGHDT, CDR2 YYEEEE. The CDR3 sequence: CASSSLMGQVNGEQYF. DNA for the CDR3: TGTGCCAGCAGCTCTTTAATGGGACAGGTAAATGGGGAGCAGTACTTC.

The rearrangement links TRBV5-5 to TRBJ2-7; D ambiguous. V was clipped by 0 bases and J by 4 bases, with 11 bases between them. Germline CDR1 is SGHKS and CDR2 is YYEKEE (reference sequence). CDR3 length: 14 amino acids. CDR3 nucleotide sequence: TGTGCCAGCAGCTTGGACTGGGCAGGTTACGAGCAGTACTTC. This codes for CASSLDWAGYEQYF.

This chain connects TRBV11-2 to TRBJ1-6, with TRBD1 matching over 10 bases. This CDR3 has 15 residues. Germline V gene data show CDR1 as SGHAT and CDR2 as FQNNGV. The ends lost 5 bases at V and 4 bases at J; junction bases unmatched: 2. In nucleotides, the CDR3 is TGTGCCAGCAGCCCGGGACAGGGGTATAATTCACCCCTCCACTTT. Its translation is CASSPGQGYNSPLHF.

This clone was detected a few times. The gene calls are TRBV3-1 (or the pseudogene TRBV3-2) and TRBJ1-2, with no clear D. The germline V gene has CDR1 LGHDT and CDR2 YNNKEL (reference sequence). This CDR3 is 11 amino acids long. V dropped 7 bases and J dropped 8 bases, with 11 bases sitting between them. The CDR3 sequence: CASMGPIGYTF. CDR3 nucleotide sequence: TGTGCCAGCATGGGCCCGATAGGCTACACCTTC.